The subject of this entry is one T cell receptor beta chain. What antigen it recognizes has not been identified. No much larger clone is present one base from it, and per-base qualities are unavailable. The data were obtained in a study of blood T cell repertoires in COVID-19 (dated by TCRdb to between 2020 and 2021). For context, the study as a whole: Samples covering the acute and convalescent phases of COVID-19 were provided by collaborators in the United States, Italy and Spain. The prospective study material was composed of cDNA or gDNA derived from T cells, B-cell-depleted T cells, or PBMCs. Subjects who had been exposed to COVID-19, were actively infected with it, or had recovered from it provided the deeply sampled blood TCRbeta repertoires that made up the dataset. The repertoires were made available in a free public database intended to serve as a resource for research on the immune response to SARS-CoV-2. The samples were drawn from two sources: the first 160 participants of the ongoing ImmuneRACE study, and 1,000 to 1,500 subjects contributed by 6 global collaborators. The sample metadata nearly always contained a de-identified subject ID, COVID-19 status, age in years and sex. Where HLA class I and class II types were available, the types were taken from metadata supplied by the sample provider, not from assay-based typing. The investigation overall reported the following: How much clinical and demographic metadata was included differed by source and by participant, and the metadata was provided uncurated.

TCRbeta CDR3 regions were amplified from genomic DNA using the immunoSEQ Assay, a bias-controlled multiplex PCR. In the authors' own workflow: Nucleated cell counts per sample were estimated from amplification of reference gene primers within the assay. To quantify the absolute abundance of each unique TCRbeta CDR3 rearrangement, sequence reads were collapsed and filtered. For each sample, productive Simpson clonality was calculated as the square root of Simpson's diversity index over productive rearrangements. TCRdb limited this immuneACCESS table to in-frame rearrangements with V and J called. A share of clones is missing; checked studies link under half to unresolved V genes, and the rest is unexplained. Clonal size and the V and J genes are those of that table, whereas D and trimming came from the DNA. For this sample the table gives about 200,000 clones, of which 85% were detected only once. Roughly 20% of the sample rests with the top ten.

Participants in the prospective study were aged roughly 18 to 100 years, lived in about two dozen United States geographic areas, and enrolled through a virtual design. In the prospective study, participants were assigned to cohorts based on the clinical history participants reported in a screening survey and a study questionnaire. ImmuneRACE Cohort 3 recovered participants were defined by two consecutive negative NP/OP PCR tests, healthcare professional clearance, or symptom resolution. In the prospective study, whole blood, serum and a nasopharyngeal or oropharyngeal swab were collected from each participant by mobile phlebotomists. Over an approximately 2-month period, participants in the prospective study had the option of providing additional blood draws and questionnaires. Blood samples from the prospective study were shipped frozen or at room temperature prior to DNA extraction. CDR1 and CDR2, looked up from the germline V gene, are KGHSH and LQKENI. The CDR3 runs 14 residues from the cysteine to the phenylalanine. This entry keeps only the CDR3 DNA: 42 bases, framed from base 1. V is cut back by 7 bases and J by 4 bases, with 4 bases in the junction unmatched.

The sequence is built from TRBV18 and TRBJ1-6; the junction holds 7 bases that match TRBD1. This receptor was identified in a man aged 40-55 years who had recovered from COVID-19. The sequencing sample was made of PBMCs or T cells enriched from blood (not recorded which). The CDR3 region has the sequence CASWDRNYNSPLHF. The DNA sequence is TGTGCCAGCTGGGACAGAAATTATAATTCACCCCTCCACTTT.